This T cell receptor beta chain emerged from a study of blood T cell repertoires in COVID-19. As for the study in general: The study drew acute and convalescent COVID-19 samples from the United States, Italy and Spain. T cells, B-cell-depleted T cells, or PBMCs supplied cDNA or gDNA.

In the original processing: Amplification with reference gene primers provided the estimates of nucleated cell counts. Measured with immunoSEQ multiplex PCR; TCRdb has only the in-frame clones, and not every one. V, J and clone size are taken as reported in that table, and D and trimming were inferred from the DNA itself. The top ten clones hold 3% to 3.5% of a sample with roughly 86,000 clones, roughly 80% of them seen once. The sample consisted of peripheral blood. This TCR derives from a man aged 45-65 years with acute or convalescent COVID-19.

The CDR3 sequence: CASSLNLYEQYF. The CDR3 nucleotides are TGTGCCAGCAGCTTAAATCTGTACGAGCAGTACTTC. The chain carries TRBV7-2 and TRBJ2-7; D not certain. V lost 2 bases and J 4 bases, leaving 6 bases between the germline ends. CDR1 is SGHTA, CDR2 FQGNSA, per germline. The CDR3 has 12 residues.